The present entry profiles one TCR beta chain with its context. V lost 6 bases to trimming and J lost 3 bases; unmatched junction nucleotides: 5. This CDR3 contains 14 residues. Germline lookup yields CDR1 MNHEY and CDR2 SMNVEV (reference sequence). RNA amounts of 0.5 to 1 ug underwent reverse transcription with random hexamers. The CDR3 of TCR beta was amplified by immunoSEQ multiplex PCR across 54 Vbeta and 13 Jbeta. In TCRdb, the immunoSEQ multiplex PCR reads were re-called with MiXCR into one record per CDR3 protein. The data contain about 280,000 distinct CDR3 sequences, roughly 85% of them seen just once; the ten biggest clones take up approximately 0.11%. The data originate from a study of CD8 T cells in Susac syndrome.

This clonotype was obtained from a human donor with multiple sclerosis. The sample taken for sequencing was CD8+ T cells from PBMCs. The chain couples TRBV27 to TRBJ1-2, with TRBD1 identical over 9 bases. The CDR3 sequence is CASRNTGGHYGYTF. The CDR3 nucleotides are TGTGCCAGCAGAAACACAGGGGGCCACTATGGCTACACCTTC.